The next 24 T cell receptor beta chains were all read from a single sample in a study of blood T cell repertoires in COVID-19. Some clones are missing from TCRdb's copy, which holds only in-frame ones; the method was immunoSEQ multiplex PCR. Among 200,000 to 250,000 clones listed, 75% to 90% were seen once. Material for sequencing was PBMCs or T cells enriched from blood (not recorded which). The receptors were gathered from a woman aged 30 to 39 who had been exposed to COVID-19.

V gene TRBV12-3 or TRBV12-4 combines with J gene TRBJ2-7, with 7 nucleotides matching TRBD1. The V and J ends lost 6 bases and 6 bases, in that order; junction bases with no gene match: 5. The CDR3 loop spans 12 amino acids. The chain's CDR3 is CASSQTGPEQYF. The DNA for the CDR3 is TGTGCCAGCAGCCAGACAGGGCCCGAGCAGTACTTC.

CDR3: CASRVKTGTSGANVLTF. The CDR3 nucleotides are TGTGCCAGCAGAGTAAAGACGGGAACCTCTGGGGCCAACGTCCTGACTTTC. The J gene is TRBJ2-6, the V gene TRBV2; TRBD2 is a possible D gene (5 bases). V was cut by 6 bases and J by 0 bases, with 15 bases left in between. Germline loops: CDR1 SNHLY, CDR2 FYNNEI. CDR3 length: 17 residues. Using reference TRBV2 and TRBJ2-6 for the parts outside the CDR3, the full variable domain is EPEVTQTPSHQVTQMGQEVILRCVPISNHLYFYWYRQILGQKVEFLVSFYNNEISEKSEIFDDQFSVERPDGSNFTLKIRSTKLEDSAMYFCASRVKTGTSGANVLTFGAGSRLTVL.

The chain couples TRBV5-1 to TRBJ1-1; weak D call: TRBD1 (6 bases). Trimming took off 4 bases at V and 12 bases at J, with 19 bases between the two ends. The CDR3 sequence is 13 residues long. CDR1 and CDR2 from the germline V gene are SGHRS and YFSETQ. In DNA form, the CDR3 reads TGCGCCAGCAGCAACGGACAGCCGACCGAATCTTTCTTT. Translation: CASSNGQPTESFF. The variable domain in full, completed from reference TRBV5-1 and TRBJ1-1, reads KAGVTQTPRYLIKTRGQQVTLSCSPISGHRSVSWYQQTPGQGLQFLFEYFSETQRNKGNFPGRFSGRQFSNSRSEMNVSTLELGDSALYLCASSNGQPTESFFGQGTRLTVV.

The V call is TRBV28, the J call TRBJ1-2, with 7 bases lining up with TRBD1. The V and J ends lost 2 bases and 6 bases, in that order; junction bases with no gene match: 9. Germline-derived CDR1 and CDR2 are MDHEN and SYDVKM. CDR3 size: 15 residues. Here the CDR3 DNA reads TGTGCCAGCAGTTTACTCTTGGACAGGAAAGATGGCTACACCTTC. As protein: CASSLLLDRKDGYTF.

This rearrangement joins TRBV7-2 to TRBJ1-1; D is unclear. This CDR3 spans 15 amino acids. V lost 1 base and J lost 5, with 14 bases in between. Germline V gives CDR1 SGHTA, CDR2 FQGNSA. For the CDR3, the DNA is TGTGCCAGCAGCTTAGTTCTCCGGGGAGGTACTGAAGCTTTCTTT. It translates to CASSLVLRGGTEAFF. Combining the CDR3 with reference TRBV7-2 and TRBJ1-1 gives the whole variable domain GAGVSQSPSNKVTEKGKDVELRCDPISGHTALYWYRQSLGQGLEFLIYFQGNSAPDKSGLPSDRFSAERTGGSVSTLTIQRTQQEDSAVYLCASSLVLRGGTEAFFGQGTRLTVV.

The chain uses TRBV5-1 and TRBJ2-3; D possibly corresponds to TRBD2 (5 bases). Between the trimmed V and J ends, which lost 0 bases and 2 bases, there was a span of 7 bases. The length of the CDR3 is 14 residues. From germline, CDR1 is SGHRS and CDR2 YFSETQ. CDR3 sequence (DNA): TGCGCCAGCAGCTTGGAGCGGAACACAGATACGCAGTATTTT. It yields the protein CASSLERNTDTQYF. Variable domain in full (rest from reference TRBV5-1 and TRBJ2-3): KAGVTQTPRYLIKTRGQQVTLSCSPISGHRSVSWYQQTPGQGLQFLFEYFSETQRNKGNFPGRFSGRQFSNSRSEMNVSTLELGDSALYLCASSLERNTDTQYFGPGTRLTVL.

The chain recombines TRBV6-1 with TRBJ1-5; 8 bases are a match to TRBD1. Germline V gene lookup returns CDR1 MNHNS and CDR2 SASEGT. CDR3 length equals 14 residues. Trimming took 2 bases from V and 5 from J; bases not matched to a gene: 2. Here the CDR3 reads CASSEQGADQPQHF. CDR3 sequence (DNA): TGTGCCAGCAGTGAACAGGGGGCGGATCAGCCCCAGCATTTT.

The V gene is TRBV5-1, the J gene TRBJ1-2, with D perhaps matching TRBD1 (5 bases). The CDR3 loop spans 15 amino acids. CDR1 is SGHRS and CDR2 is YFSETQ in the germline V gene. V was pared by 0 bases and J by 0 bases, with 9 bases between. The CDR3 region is CASSLDAGANYGYTF. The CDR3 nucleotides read TGCGCCAGCAGCTTGGACGCGGGGGCTAACTATGGCTACACCTTC.

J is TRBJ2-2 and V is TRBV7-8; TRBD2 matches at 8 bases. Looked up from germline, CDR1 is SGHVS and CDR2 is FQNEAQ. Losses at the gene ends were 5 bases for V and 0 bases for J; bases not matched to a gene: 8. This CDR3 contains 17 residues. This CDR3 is CASSLLLAGPNTGELFF. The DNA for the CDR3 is TGTGCCAGCAGCCTACTATTAGCGGGGCCGAACACCGGGGAGCTGTTTTTT.

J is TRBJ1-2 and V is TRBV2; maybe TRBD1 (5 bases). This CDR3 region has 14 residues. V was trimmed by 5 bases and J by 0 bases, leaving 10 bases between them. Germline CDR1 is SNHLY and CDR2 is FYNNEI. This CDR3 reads CASSFTGANYGYTF. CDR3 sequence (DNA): TGTGCCAGCAGTTTTACAGGAGCTAACTATGGCTACACCTTC.

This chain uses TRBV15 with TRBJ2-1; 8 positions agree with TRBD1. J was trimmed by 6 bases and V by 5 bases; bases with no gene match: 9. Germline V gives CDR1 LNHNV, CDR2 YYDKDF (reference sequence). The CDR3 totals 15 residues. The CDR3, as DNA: TGTGCCACCAGCTGTGACGGACAGGGTTGCAATGAGCAGTTCTTC. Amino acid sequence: CATSCDGQGCNEQFF.

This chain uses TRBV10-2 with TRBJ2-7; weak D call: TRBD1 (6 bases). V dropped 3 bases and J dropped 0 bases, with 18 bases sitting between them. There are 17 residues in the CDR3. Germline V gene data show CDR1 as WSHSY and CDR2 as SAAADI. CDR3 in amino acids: CASSESKDGTYSYEQYF. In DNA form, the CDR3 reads TGCGCCAGCAGTGAAAGTAAAGACGGGACATACTCCTACGAGCAGTACTTC.

The CDR3 DNA is TGTGCCAGCGCACGGGTAGGGGGACCGAACACTGAAGCTTTCTTT. It encodes CASARVGGPNTEAFF. This chain links TRBV2 with TRBJ1-1; D possibly corresponds to TRBD1 (6 bases). CDR3 length equals 15 residues. V was shortened by 8 bases and J by 1 base, with 17 bases between the two germline ends. Germline V CDR1 and CDR2: SNHLY, FYNNEI.

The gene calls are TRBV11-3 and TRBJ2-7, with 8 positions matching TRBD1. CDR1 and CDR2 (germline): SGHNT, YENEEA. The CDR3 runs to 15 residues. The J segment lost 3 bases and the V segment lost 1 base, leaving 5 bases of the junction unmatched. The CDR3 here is CASSLGRTGLYEQYF. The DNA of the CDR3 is TGTGCCAGCAGCTTAGGCAGGACAGGGCTCTACGAGCAGTACTTC.

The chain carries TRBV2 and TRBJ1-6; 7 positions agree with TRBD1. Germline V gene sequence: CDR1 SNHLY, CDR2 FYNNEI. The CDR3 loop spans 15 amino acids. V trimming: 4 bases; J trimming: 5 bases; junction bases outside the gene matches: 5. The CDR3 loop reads CASSGGQPNNSPLHF. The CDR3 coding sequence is TGTGCCAGCAGTGGGGGACAGCCAAATAATTCACCCCTCCACTTT.

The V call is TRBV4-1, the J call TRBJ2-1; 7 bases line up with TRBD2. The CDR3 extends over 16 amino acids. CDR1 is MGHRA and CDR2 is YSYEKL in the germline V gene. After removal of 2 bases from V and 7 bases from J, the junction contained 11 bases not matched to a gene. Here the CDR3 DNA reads TGCGCCAGCAGCCAAACCGGGACTACCCTTGGGAATGAGCAGTTCTTC. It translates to CASSQTGTTLGNEQFF.

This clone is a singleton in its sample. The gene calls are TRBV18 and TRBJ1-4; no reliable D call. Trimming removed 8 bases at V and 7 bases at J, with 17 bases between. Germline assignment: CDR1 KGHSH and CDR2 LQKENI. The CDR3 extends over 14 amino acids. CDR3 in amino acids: CASHGSAGIEKLFF. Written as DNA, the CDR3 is TGTGCCAGCCACGGTTCGGCGGGGATTGAAAAACTGTTTTTT.

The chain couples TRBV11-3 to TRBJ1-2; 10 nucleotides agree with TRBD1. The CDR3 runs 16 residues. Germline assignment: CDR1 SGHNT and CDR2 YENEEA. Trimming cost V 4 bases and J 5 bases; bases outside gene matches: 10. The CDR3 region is CASSSLGQGDLYGYTF. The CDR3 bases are TGTGCCAGCAGCTCACTAGGACAGGGGGACCTATATGGCTACACCTTC.

CDR3 protein: CASSAKPWTVSNQPQHF. DNA of the CDR3: TGTGCCAGTAGTGCGAAACCCTGGACAGTGAGCAATCAGCCCCAGCATTTT. The V and J genes are TRBV19 and TRBJ1-5, with TRBD1 as a possible D gene (6 bases). V was cut by 5 bases and J by 1 base, with 18 bases left in between. Germline CDR1 LNHDA, CDR2 SQIVND (reference sequence). This CDR3 spans 17 amino acids.

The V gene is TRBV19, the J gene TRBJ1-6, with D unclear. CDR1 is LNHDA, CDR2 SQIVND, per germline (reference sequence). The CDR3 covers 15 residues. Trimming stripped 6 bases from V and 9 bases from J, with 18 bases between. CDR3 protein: CASSDLGRRASPLHF. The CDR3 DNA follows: TGTGCCAGTAGCGACCTAGGACGGAGGGCTTCACCCCTCCACTTT.

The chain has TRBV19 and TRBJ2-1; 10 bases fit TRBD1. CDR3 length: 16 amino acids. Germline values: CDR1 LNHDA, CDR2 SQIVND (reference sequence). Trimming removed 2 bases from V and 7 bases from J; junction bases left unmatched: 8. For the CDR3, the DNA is TGTGCCAGTAGTATAAGACAGGGGGCGCGGGGTAATGAGCAGTTCTTC. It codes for CASSIRQGARGNEQFF.

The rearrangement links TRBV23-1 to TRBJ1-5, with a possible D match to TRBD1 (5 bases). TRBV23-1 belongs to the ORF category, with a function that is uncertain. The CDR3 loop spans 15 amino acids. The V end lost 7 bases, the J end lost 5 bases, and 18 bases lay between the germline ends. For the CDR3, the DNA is TGCGCCAGCACCCCGCGGGTCACGGGGGATCAGCCCCAGCATTTT. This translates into CASTPRVTGDQPQHF.

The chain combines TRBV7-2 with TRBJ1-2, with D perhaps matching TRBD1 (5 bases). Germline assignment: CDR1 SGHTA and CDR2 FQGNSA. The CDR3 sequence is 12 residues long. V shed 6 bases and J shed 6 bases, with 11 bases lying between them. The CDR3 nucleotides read TGTGCCAGCAGGCGGACAAACCATGGCTACACCTTC. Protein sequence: CASRRTNHGYTF.

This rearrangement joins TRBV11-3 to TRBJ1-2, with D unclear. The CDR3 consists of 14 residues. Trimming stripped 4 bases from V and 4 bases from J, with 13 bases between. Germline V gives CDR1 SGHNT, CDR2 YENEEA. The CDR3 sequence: CASSSTAPTYGYTF. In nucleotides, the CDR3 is TGTGCCAGCAGCTCAACAGCACCGACCTATGGCTACACCTTC.